These 29 T cell receptor beta chains were all obtained from the same sample, sequenced in a study of blood T cell repertoires in COVID-19. This table comes from immunoSEQ multiplex PCR, and its TCRdb copy is limited to in-frame clones, with some not included. The sample records roughly 290,000 clones, over 75% being singletons. The specimen was peripheral blood. The receptors here all came from a human donor with COVID-19, enrolled during active disease. The donor label of this sample is uncertain.

The chain combines TRBV19 with TRBJ1-4; D not certain. With 5 bases removed from V and 8 bases from J, the gap between germline ends came to 12 bases. The CDR3 covers 13 residues. Germline CDR1 is LNHDA and CDR2 is SQIVND (reference sequence). The CDR3, as DNA: TGTGCCAGTAGTTTCGGCGGCACCGAAAAACTGTTTTTT. Its translation is CASSFGGTEKLFF.

The gene calls are TRBV5-1 and TRBJ2-1, with D perhaps matching TRBD2 (6 bases). V lost 0 bases, J lost 9 bases, and 10 bases lay in between. The germline V gene has CDR1 SGHRS and CDR2 YFSETQ. The CDR3 sequence is 13 residues long. Here the CDR3 DNA reads TGCGCCAGCAGCTTGGACGGGAGCGGTGAGCAGTTCTTC. It translates to CASSLDGSGEQFF.

The chain carries TRBV6-5 and TRBJ2-4; tentative D call: TRBD1 (6 bases). This CDR3 spans 15 amino acids. Germline V gene lookup returns CDR1 MNHEY and CDR2 SVGAGI. With 0 bases removed from V and 7 bases from J, the gap between germline ends came to 13 bases. The CDR3 region has the DNA TGTGCCAGCAGTTACTCCTGGGGGCCGAGGAACATTCAGTACTTC. This gives the protein CASSYSWGPRNIQYF.

The chain is built from TRBV6-2 or TRBV6-3 and TRBJ2-7, with D possibly TRBD1 on 6 matching bases. V lost 6 bases and J lost 0, with 12 bases in between. Germline values: CDR1 MNHEY, CDR2 SVGEGT. The CDR3 covers 14 residues. The CDR3 bases are TGTGCCAGCAGCCTTCTGGACAGCTCCTACGAGCAGTACTTC. Amino acid sequence: CASSLLDSSYEQYF.

The V call is TRBV29-1, the J call TRBJ1-1, with D perhaps TRBD1 (6 bases). The CDR3 consists of 14 residues. The ends were cut back, 8 bases at V and 1 base at J, with 17 bases in the middle. CDR1 SQVTM and CDR2 ANQGSEA come from the germline V gene. The CDR3 DNA sequence: TGCAGCACAAGGGGGGGCAAGGGGAACACTGAAGCTTTCTTT. Translating gives CSTRGGKGNTEAFF.

This clone appeared a single time. V is TRBV25-1 and J is TRBJ1-3, with D tentatively TRBD1 (6 bases). V shed 3 bases and J shed 2 bases, with 11 bases lying between them. CDR1 is MGHDK and CDR2 is SYGVNS in the germline V gene. The CDR3 sequence is 15 residues long. The CDR3 bases are TGTGCCAGCAGTGACCCCAGGGGCGCTGGAAACACCATATATTTT. This sequence encodes CASSDPRGAGNTIYF.

Regarding this clone: Other DNA sequences of this sample code for an identical CDR3. The gene calls are TRBV11-3 and TRBJ1-1, with D possibly being TRBD1 (5 bases). The CDR3 loop spans 15 amino acids. Trimming took 1 base from V and 0 from J, leaving 9 bases between them. Germline values: CDR1 SGHNT, CDR2 YENEEA. The CDR3 is CASSLGTGLNTEAFF. The CDR3 DNA follows: TGTGCCAGCAGCTTAGGTACAGGATTGAACACTGAAGCTTTCTTT.

V and J are TRBV19 and TRBJ1-2, with a weak D call TRBD1 (6 bases). V was clipped by 3 bases and J by 3 bases, with 8 bases between them. Germline CDR1 is LNHDA and CDR2 is SQIVND (reference sequence). The CDR3 consists of 13 residues. CDR3 DNA: TGTGCCAGTAGTATCCGGACAGACTATGGCTACACCTTC. Translating it yields CASSIRTDYGYTF.

The rearrangement links TRBV24-1 to TRBJ2-1; the match to TRBD1 covers 9 bases. Germline V lookup: CDR1 KGHDR, CDR2 SFDVKD. V lost 0 bases and J lost 4; bases outside the gene matches: 6. CDR3 size: 17 residues. This CDR3 reads CATSDLTGTGLYNEQFF. In DNA form, the CDR3 reads TGTGCCACCAGTGATTTGACCGGGACAGGGTTATACAATGAGCAGTTCTTC.

This sequence joins TRBV29-1 and TRBJ2-2; TRBD1 aligns across 10 bases. V shed 7 bases and J 6 bases; nucleotides not matched to a gene: 17. CDR3 length: 17 residues. Germline CDR1 reads SQVTM; CDR2 reads ANQGSEA. This CDR3 reads CSASRGRDRGQAGELFF. The CDR3 coding sequence is TGCAGCGCCTCACGAGGCCGAGACAGGGGGCAGGCCGGGGAGCTGTTTTTT.

The gene calls are TRBV11-2 and TRBJ1-1, with 7 bases identical to TRBD1. The V segment lost 1 base and the J segment 5 bases; nucleotides outside the gene matches: 1. CDR3 length: 13 residues. CDR1 and CDR2 from the germline V gene are SGHAT and FQNNGV. The CDR3 reads CASSLGGQTEAFF. The CDR3 DNA is TGTGCCAGCAGCTTAGGGGGACAGACTGAAGCTTTCTTT.

V gene TRBV7-2 combines with J gene TRBJ1-5, with a tentative D call TRBD1 (6 bases). There are 12 residues in the CDR3. Trimming took 3 bases from V and 6 from J, leaving 6 bases between them. Per germline, CDR1 SGHTA and CDR2 FQGNSA. CDR3: CASSLTGQPQHF. CDR3 nucleotides: TGTGCCAGCAGCTTGACAGGTCAGCCCCAGCATTTT.

The V and J genes are TRBV7-9 and TRBJ2-1, with 7 bases identical to TRBD2. J gave up 8 bases and V 0 bases, and 13 bases lay outside the gene matches. Per the germline V gene, CDR1 is SEHNR and CDR2 is FQNEAQ (reference sequence). The CDR3 extends over 17 amino acids. The CDR3: CASSLARERAIRDEQFF. The CDR3 DNA sequence: TGTGCCAGCAGCTTAGCGCGGGAGAGGGCCATAAGGGATGAGCAGTTCTTC.

This sequence joins TRBV18 and TRBJ2-1, with a weak D call TRBD1 (8 bases). Germline V gives CDR1 KGHSH, CDR2 LQKENI. The CDR3 has 18 residues. Trimming cost V 1 base and J 1 base, with 17 bases left between them. CDR3 coding DNA: TGTGCCAGCTCACCACTACAGGACAGGGAGGGATCCTACAATGAGCAGTTCTTC. Encoded protein: CASSPLQDREGSYNEQFF.

The chain combines TRBV4-2 with TRBJ1-1, with 7 bases that match TRBD1. The CDR3 spans 16 residues. In germline, CDR1 is LGHNA, CDR2 YNFKEQ. With 0 bases clipped from V and 4 bases from J, the junction kept 8 bases outside the gene matches. CDR3 in amino acids: CASSQEGPRTGTEAFF. The CDR3 DNA reads as TGTGCCAGCAGCCAAGAAGGCCCCCGGACAGGCACTGAAGCTTTCTTT.

This clone was counted only a few times. The chain couples TRBV30 to TRBJ1-1, with TRBD1 matching 7 bases. This CDR3 contains 15 residues. Trimming took 2 bases from V and 4 from J; bases not matched to a gene: 10. Germline V CDR1 and CDR2: GTSNPN, SVGIG (reference sequence). The CDR3, as DNA: TGTGCCTGGAGTAATTGGCGACAGGGTGGCACTGAAGCTTTCTTT. Protein sequence: CAWSNWRQGGTEAFF.

This chain uses TRBV6-5 with TRBJ2-7, with a weak D call TRBD2 (5 bases). V lost 2 bases and J lost 2, with 10 bases in between. CDR3 length: 14 residues. Germline assignment: CDR1 MNHEY and CDR2 SVGAGI. CDR3 in amino acids: CASSYTDGTYEQYF. The DNA of the CDR3 is TGTGCCAGCAGTTACACCGACGGGACCTACGAGCAGTACTTC.

In this sample, this clone turned up once. This CDR3 is also generated by other DNA sequences in the sample. The chain employs TRBV5-8 and TRBJ1-5, with D perhaps matching TRBD1 (5 bases). V was clipped by 2 bases and J by 5 bases, with 5 bases between them. Germline assignment: CDR1 SGHTS and CDR2 YDEGEE. The length of the CDR3 is 12 residues. The CDR3 region is CASSFRDQPQHF. The DNA of the CDR3 is TGTGCCAGCAGCTTCAGGGATCAGCCCCAGCATTTT.

The rearrangement links TRBV3-1 (or the pseudogene TRBV3-2) to TRBJ1-4, with D possibly TRBD1 on 5 matching bases. This CDR3 is 16 amino acids long. Deletions cut 4 bases from V and 3 bases from J, with 15 bases between. CDR1 and CDR2 from the germline V gene are LGHDT and YNNKEL (reference sequence). This CDR3 reads CASSPGRGRANEKLFF. CDR3 coding DNA: TGTGCCAGCAGCCCGGGGAGGGGCCGGGCTAATGAAAAACTGTTTTTT.

The chain combines TRBV30 with TRBJ2-3; 9 bases align to TRBD2. The CDR3 sequence is 13 residues long. The V gene's germline CDR1 is GTSNPN and CDR2 SVGIG (reference sequence). V gave up 2 bases and J gave up 8 bases; unmatched junction bases: 5. The CDR3 sequence is CAWSMREGGTQYF. The CDR3 DNA follows: TGTGCCTGGAGTATGCGGGAGGGCGGTACGCAGTATTTT.

This chain links TRBV27 with TRBJ1-6; D unresolved. The CDR3 contains 15 residues. Trimming shortened V by 1 base and J by 0 bases, and 4 bases separated the two germline ends. Germline CDR1 MNHEY, CDR2 SMNVEV (reference sequence). In nucleotides, the CDR3 is TGTGCCAGCAGTTTATTCAGCTCCTATAATTCACCCCTCCACTTT. It translates to CASSLFSSYNSPLHF.

The chain uses TRBV9 and TRBJ1-1, with a weak D call TRBD1 (5 bases). Looked up from germline, CDR1 is SGDLS and CDR2 is YYNGEE. V gave up 3 bases and J gave up 0 bases, with 12 bases separating them. This CDR3 has 15 amino acids. The CDR3 DNA is TGTGCCAGCAGCGCAGGGCCGGAACTGAACACTGAAGCTTTCTTT. Its translation: CASSAGPELNTEAFF.

About this clone itself: Other DNA sequences in this specimen translate into the identical CDR3. The chain links TRBV5-1 to TRBJ2-5; no clear D. V shed 4 bases and J shed 5 bases, with 9 bases lying between them. Germline V gene sequence: CDR1 SGHRS, CDR2 YFSETQ. This CDR3 comprises 12 residues. This chain's CDR3 is CASSLVGETQYF. The CDR3, as DNA: TGCGCCAGCAGCCTGGTCGGTGAGACCCAGTACTTC.

This rearrangement joins TRBV10-3 to TRBJ2-6, with a tentative D call TRBD1 (5 bases). The CDR3 contains 16 residues. CDR1 and CDR2 (germline): ENHRY, SYGVKD. V was clipped by 0 bases and J by 2 bases, with 8 bases between them. The CDR3 nucleotides are TGTGCCATCAGTGAGTCTTTGGGGCCTGGGGCCAACGTCCTGACTTTC. Protein: CAISESLGPGANVLTF.

The J gene is TRBJ1-2, the V gene TRBV6-6, with 7 nucleotides matching TRBD1. The CDR3 totals 14 residues. Per the germline V gene, CDR1 is MNHNY and CDR2 is SVGAGI (reference sequence). With V trimmed by 0 bases and J by 8 bases, 6 bases remained unmatched. CDR3: CASSYSGDSTGYTF. The CDR3 coding sequence is TGTGCCAGCAGTTACTCTGGGGACAGCACAGGCTACACCTTC.

This sequence joins TRBV7-9 and TRBJ1-6, with a tentative D call TRBD1 (6 bases). Germline lookup yields CDR1 SEHNR and CDR2 FQNEAQ (reference sequence). This CDR3 is 16 amino acids long. V lost 5 bases and J lost 1, with 12 bases in between. The DNA for the CDR3 is TGTGCCAGCAGCCCGGGGGGGCAATCCTATAATTCACCCCTCCACTTT. Protein sequence: CASSPGGQSYNSPLHF.

The J gene is TRBJ1-5, the V gene TRBV30; no clear D. The CDR3 is 12 residues long. CDR1 and CDR2 from the germline V gene are GTSNPN and SVGIG (reference sequence). V shed 4 bases and J shed 2 bases, with 6 bases lying between them. CDR3 sequence: CAWNGGNQPQHF. DNA of the CDR3: TGTGCCTGGAACGGGGGCAATCAGCCCCAGCATTTT.

As for this clone: Within the sample, other DNA sequences also encode this same CDR3. The CDR3 sequence: CASSVALAETDNEQFF. The CDR3 bases are TGTGCCAGCAGCGTAGCCCTAGCGGAGACCGACAATGAGCAGTTCTTC. The chain links TRBV9 to TRBJ2-1, with 7 bases aligning to TRBD2. The CDR3 has 16 amino acids. The J segment lost 5 bases and the V segment lost 0 bases, leaving 8 bases of the junction unmatched. The germline V gene encodes CDR1 SGDLS and CDR2 YYNGEE.

The chain employs TRBV29-1 and TRBJ1-1; D gene ambiguous. This CDR3 is built from 11 residues. CDR1 SQVTM and CDR2 ANQGSEA come from the germline V gene. V was trimmed by 8 bases and J by 1 base, leaving 8 bases between them. The CDR3 sequence: CSYNTNTEAFF. DNA for the CDR3: TGCAGCTATAACACGAACACTGAAGCTTTCTTT.